Below are 20 T cell receptor beta chains sequenced from a single sample in a study of cytomegalovirus exposure and HLA in healthy donors. The PCR had 60 Vbeta and 13 Jbeta primers. Measured with immunoSEQ multiplex PCR; TCRdb has only the in-frame clones, and not every one. The table records around 54,000 clones, roughly 80% of them present only once. Material: PBMCs. These receptors were collected from a man aged 25-45 years in good health and CMV-seropositive.

The chain couples TRBV18 to TRBJ1-4, with D possibly being TRBD1 (5 bases). With 4 bases removed from V and 7 bases from J, the gap between germline ends came to 13 bases. CDR1 KGHSH and CDR2 LQKENI come from the germline V gene. There are 14 residues in the CDR3. The CDR3 region has the DNA TGTGCCAGCTCACAGTCCCGGGGGGGTGAAAAACTGTTTTTT. Residues: CASSQSRGGEKLFF.

The gene calls are TRBV9 and TRBJ1-1; D perhaps matches TRBD1 (5 bases). CDR3 size: 16 residues. With 1 base removed from V and 2 bases from J, the gap between germline ends came to 15 bases. Germline assignment: CDR1 SGDLS and CDR2 YYNGEE. The CDR3 loop is CASSVSVMDKNTEAFF. The CDR3 coding sequence is TGTGCCAGCAGCGTATCGGTTATGGACAAAAACACTGAAGCTTTCTTT.

This clone was detected only once. CDR3 coding DNA: TGCGCCAGCAGCCCTGACACAGGGAGAGACGAGCAGTACTTC. Translated: CASSPDTGRDEQYF. This rearrangement joins TRBV5-1 to TRBJ2-7, with D tentatively TRBD1 (6 bases). The CDR3 runs 14 residues. The germline V gene encodes CDR1 SGHRS and CDR2 YFSETQ. V gave up 4 bases and J gave up 5 bases, with 16 bases separating them.

J is TRBJ2-5 and V is TRBV27, with D maybe TRBD2 (6 bases). This CDR3 comprises 12 residues. Germline CDR1 reads MNHEY; CDR2 reads SMNVEV (reference sequence). The V gene lost 10 bases and the J gene lost 4 bases, with 13 bases spanning the gap. The CDR3 sequence: CATSRRGETQYF. Here the CDR3 DNA reads TGTGCCACCTCGAGGAGGGGAGAGACCCAGTACTTC.

The chain combines TRBV10-2 with TRBJ1-2, with D uncertain. The ends were cut back, 3 bases at V and 0 bases at J, with 5 bases in the middle. Germline CDR1 is WSHSY and CDR2 is SAAADI. This CDR3 is 13 amino acids long. CDR3 amino acids: CASSDSANYGYTF. The DNA of the CDR3 is TGCGCCAGCAGTGACTCAGCTAACTATGGCTACACCTTC.

V usage is TRBV2 and J usage is TRBJ2-5; 7 bases map to TRBD1. Trimming cost V 4 bases and J 13 bases; bases outside gene matches: 6. This CDR3 contains 11 residues. The germline gives CDR1 SNHLY, CDR2 FYNNEI. In nucleotides, the CDR3 is TGTGCCAGCAGTGCCTCGGGACAGTGGTACTTC. It is translated as CASSASGQWYF.

This clone was detected only a few times. The chain employs TRBV7-9 and TRBJ1-4, with D hard to call. CDR1 is SEHNR, CDR2 FQNEAQ, per germline (reference sequence). The CDR3 length is 15 residues. Trimming pared 1 base from V and 0 bases from J, leaving 6 bases between. CDR3 in amino acids: CASSLGGTTNEKLFF. The CDR3 DNA reads TGTGCCAGCAGCTTAGGCGGGACAACTAATGAAAAACTGTTTTTT. Full variable domain (remainder filled in from reference TRBV7-9 and TRBJ1-4): DTGVSQNPRHKITKRGQNVTFRCDPISEHNRLYWYRQTLGQGPEFLTYFQNEAQLEKSRLLSDRFSAERPKGSFSTLEIQRTEQGDSAMYLCASSLGGTTNEKLFFGSGTQLSVL.

This sequence joins TRBV7-7 and TRBJ2-3; TRBD1 matches 10 bases. Germline-derived CDR1 and CDR2 are SSHAT and FNYEAQ (reference sequence). This CDR3 has 15 residues. The J segment lost 4 bases and the V segment lost 5 bases, leaving 6 bases of the junction unmatched. CDR3 amino acids: CASSLTGGAADTQYF. CDR3 DNA sequence: TGTGCCAGCAGCCTGACAGGGGGCGCCGCAGATACGCAGTATTTT.

The chain combines TRBV27 with TRBJ1-1; 7 nucleotides agree with TRBD1. V lost 5 bases to trimming and J lost 0 bases; unmatched junction nucleotides: 9. Germline-derived CDR1 and CDR2 are MNHEY and SMNVEV (reference sequence). The CDR3 runs 16 residues. As DNA, the CDR3 is TGTGCCAGCAGTAAGGTGACAGGGCGTATGAACACTGAAGCTTTCTTT. Translation gives CASSKVTGRMNTEAFF.

This chain links TRBV19 with TRBJ1-5, with TRBD1 matching over 7 bases. The CDR3 consists of 19 residues. The junction had 22 bases not matched to a gene; V was cut back by 9 bases and J by 2 bases. The V gene's germline CDR1 is LNHDA and CDR2 SQIVND (reference sequence). DNA of the CDR3: TGTGCCAGCGATACCCCTCCGGGACAGTTATGGGATGGCAATCAGCCCCAGCATTTT. This codes for CASDTPPGQLWDGNQPQHF.

This clone showed up just once. The CDR3 sequence is CAWSAGHGNYGYTF. In DNA form, the CDR3 reads TGTGCCTGGAGTGCGGGACACGGTAACTATGGCTACACCTTC. The genes are TRBV30 and TRBJ1-2; TRBD1 is a possible D gene (6 bases). This CDR3 region has 14 residues. Trimming shortened V by 1 base and J by 1 base, and 10 bases separated the two germline ends. CDR1 is GTSNPN, CDR2 SVGIG, per germline (reference sequence).

This clone was seen more than once but under ten times. V gene TRBV5-6 combines with J gene TRBJ2-5; weak D call: TRBD1 (5 bases). The CDR3 runs to 14 residues. Germline V gene lookup returns CDR1 SGHDT and CDR2 YYEEEE. V was cut by 0 bases and J by 5 bases, with 11 bases left in between. The CDR3 here is CASSLGTSQETQYF. CDR3 DNA: TGTGCCAGCAGCTTGGGGACATCCCAGGAGACCCAGTACTTC.

The chain carries TRBV2 and TRBJ2-5; 9 bases align to TRBD2. Germline CDR1 reads SNHLY; CDR2 reads FYNNEI. This CDR3 has 16 residues. V shed 7 bases, J shed 0 bases, and the junction held 9 bases outside the gene matches. The chain's CDR3 is CASTLGLAGNQETQYF. The CDR3 bases are TGTGCCAGCACTTTGGGGCTAGCGGGGAACCAAGAGACCCAGTACTTC.

Notes on this clone: The conserved final phenylalanine or tryptophan is absent from the CDR3, which likely points to a read error. This sequence joins TRBV6-5 and TRBJ1-2; 7 positions agree with TRBD1. Trimming at V came to 6 bases and at J to 7 bases, leaving 5 bases not matched to a gene. Germline V gene lookup returns CDR1 MNHEY and CDR2 SVGAGI. The CDR3 contains 12 residues. The CDR3, as DNA: TGTGCCAGCAGAAGGGGGCCCAGTGGCTACACCCTC. Translated, it gives CASRRGPSGYTL.

This chain connects TRBV4-1 to TRBJ2-1, with 11 bases identical to TRBD2. The germline V gene has CDR1 MGHRA and CDR2 YSYEKL. Trimming at V came to 2 bases and at J to 0 bases, leaving 6 bases not matched to a gene. The CDR3 totals 18 residues. CDR3 nucleotides: TGCGCCAGCAGCCAACCATTAGCGGGGGGGAGCTCCTACAATGAGCAGTTCTTC. Translating gives CASSQPLAGGSSYNEQFF.

J is TRBJ2-7 and V is TRBV10-3, with TRBD1 identical over 9 bases. Germline assignment: CDR1 ENHRY and CDR2 SYGVKD. The CDR3 is 14 amino acids. V trimming: 2 bases; J trimming: 3 bases; junction bases outside the gene matches: 2. Written as DNA, the CDR3 is TGTGCCATCAGTGAGACGGGACAGGGCTACGAGCAGTACTTC. Translation: CAISETGQGYEQYF.

The chain joins TRBV27 to TRBJ1-3; D is unresolved. The CDR3 is made up of 14 amino acids. Germline CDR1 and CDR2: MNHEY and SMNVEV (reference sequence). Trimming cost V 4 bases and J 4 bases, with 11 bases left between them. The DNA of the CDR3 is TGTGCCAGCAGTTCCCCAGCGGGGGGAAACACCATATATTTT. As protein: CASSSPAGGNTIYF.

The rearrangement uses TRBV18 and TRBJ1-1, with D uncertain. Germline CDR1 is KGHSH and CDR2 is LQKENI. The CDR3 is made up of 14 amino acids. Trimming removed 3 bases from V and 3 bases from J, with 11 bases in between. In DNA, the CDR3 is TGTGCCAGCTCACCCGAGAGTGTGGACACTGAAGCTTTCTTT. Amino acids: CASSPESVDTEAFF.

J is TRBJ2-7 and V is TRBV11-2; 10 bases map to TRBD1. The length of the CDR3 is 15 residues. The germline CDR1 and CDR2 sequences are SGHAT and FQNNGV. V trimming: 5 bases; J trimming: 2 bases; junction bases outside the gene matches: 6. The CDR3 here is CASSIGQGGTYEQYF. The CDR3 coding sequence is TGTGCCAGCAGCATCGGACAGGGGGGGACCTACGAGCAGTACTTC.

In regard to this clone: The junction and the germline gene differ at one end; a read error may be behind it. J is TRBJ2-1 and V is TRBV7-9, with D hard to call. Germline V gives CDR1 SEHNR, CDR2 FQNEAQ (reference sequence). CDR3 length: 12 residues. The CDR3 protein is CSSSPQSNEQFF. CDR3 nucleotides: TGTTCCAGCAGCCCACAAAGCAATGAGCAGTTCTTC.